These 20 T cell receptor beta chains share one sample of origin, sequenced in a study of T cell repertoires in cytomegalovirus infection. For these TCRs, the target antigens are not known. TCRdb passed the reads through MiXCR, listing each CDR3 protein once. Among 450,000 to 550,000 distinct CDR3 sequences, 42% were seen once, and the ten largest hold approximately 40%. The source was cultured PBMCs, collected from culture after CMV antigen stimulation. These receptors originate from a human donor in good health (CMV status not recorded). Some clones in this sample may be carry-over from other donors' samples.

The table lists this clonotype with a count of one. The chain couples TRBV27 to TRBJ2-5; 13 positions match TRBD2. The CDR3 covers 15 residues. Germline CDR1 MNHEY, CDR2 SMNVEV (reference sequence). V gave up 6 bases and J gave up 6 bases; unmatched junction bases: 7. CDR3 amino acids: CASSPGTSGTKTQYF. CDR3 coding DNA: TGTGCCAGCAGCCCGGGGACTAGCGGGACAAAGACCCAGTACTTC.

The rearrangement links TRBV7-6 to TRBJ2-7, with TRBD2 as a possible D gene (6 bases). Trimming took off 0 bases at V and 6 bases at J, with 21 bases between the two ends. The CDR3 consists of 17 residues. CDR1 is SGHVS, CDR2 FNYEAQ, per germline. The CDR3 region is CASSLASDGGVLTEQYF. The CDR3 bases are TGTGCCAGCAGCTTAGCGTCGGACGGCGGGGTCCTTACCGAGCAGTACTTC.

This clonotype showed up many times. The chain links TRBV7-2 to TRBJ1-2; D uncertain. CDR3 size: 15 residues. V lost 1 base, J lost 4 bases, and 13 bases lay in between. From germline, CDR1 is SGHTA and CDR2 FQGNSA. The CDR3 region is CASSLEGSVGYGYTF. The CDR3 nucleotides are TGTGCCAGCAGCTTAGAGGGCTCCGTAGGCTATGGCTACACCTTC.

This clonotype was counted a few times. The chain joins TRBV7-9 to TRBJ1-4; perhaps TRBD1 as D (6 bases). The V end was cut by 5 bases, the J end by 2 bases, with 9 bases between. CDR3 length equals 14 residues. Germline CDR1 and CDR2: SEHNR and FQNEAQ (reference sequence). The CDR3 coding sequence is TGTGCCAGCAGCCATACAGGGACTAATGAAAAACTGTTTTTT. Its protein is CASSHTGTNEKLFF.

This clonotype was detected a few times. V gene TRBV6-2 or TRBV6-3 combines with J gene TRBJ2-7; D is unresolved. This CDR3 has 15 amino acids. CDR1 and CDR2 from the germline V gene are MNHEY and SVGEGT. The V gene lost 2 bases and the J gene lost 6 bases, with 17 bases spanning the gap. The CDR3 bases are TGTGCCAGCAGTTACAGTCCTCATACTAAGGCCGAGCAGTACTTC. Encoded protein: CASSYSPHTKAEQYF.

This chain links TRBV4-1 with TRBJ2-1; TRBD2 might be the D (6 bases). There are 15 residues in the CDR3. Trimming left V 4 bases short and J 3 bases short, with 13 bases between. Germline CDR1 and CDR2: MGHRA and YSYEKL. CDR3 in DNA: TGCGCCAGCAGCCCCTCTAGCGTACTCTACAATGAGCAGTTCTTC. It specifies CASSPSSVLYNEQFF.

This clonotype has just a few counts. The chain uses TRBV12-3 or TRBV12-4 and TRBJ2-7; D remains ambiguous. The CDR3 is 12 amino acids. The V end was cut by 6 bases, the J end by 2 bases, with 8 bases between. Here the CDR3 DNA reads TGTGCCAGCAGCTCGGACGCCTACGAGCAGTACTTC. It codes for CASSSDAYEQYF.

The chain is built from TRBV7-2 and TRBJ2-2, with 7 bases fitting TRBD2. Germline CDR1 reads SGHTA; CDR2 reads FQGNSA. Trimming removed 5 bases from V and 7 bases from J; junction bases left unmatched: 10. This CDR3 spans 15 amino acids. The CDR3: CASSPMERGFGELFF. The CDR3 nucleotides are TGTGCCAGCAGCCCCATGGAGCGGGGTTTCGGGGAGCTGTTTTTT.

This clonotype was observed a handful of times. J is TRBJ2-1 and V is TRBV7-9; 8 bases align to TRBD2. After removal of 4 bases from V and 6 bases from J, the junction contained 11 bases not matched to a gene. Germline lookup yields CDR1 SEHNR and CDR2 FQNEAQ (reference sequence). The CDR3 has 16 amino acids. DNA for the CDR3: TGTGCCAGCAGCTCTATCAGCGGGAGAAATTTCAATGAGCAGTTCTTC. Encoded protein: CASSSISGRNFNEQFF.

This sequence joins TRBV10-3 and TRBJ2-6; 7 bases align to TRBD1. The trim removed 5 bases at V and 7 bases at J, leaving 8 bases unmatched. This CDR3 contains 15 residues. Germline assignment: CDR1 ENHRY and CDR2 SYGVKD. This chain's CDR3 is CAISPDRAEANVLTF. DNA for the CDR3: TGTGCCATCAGTCCCGACAGGGCAGAAGCCAACGTCCTGACTTTC.

The V gene is TRBV2, the J gene TRBJ1-1; D is perhaps TRBD1 (6 bases). The CDR3 is 13 amino acids. In germline, CDR1 is SNHLY, CDR2 FYNNEI. The ends were cut back, 4 bases at V and 3 bases at J, with 9 bases in the middle. The CDR3 spells CASSGQGHTEAFF. CDR3 in DNA: TGTGCCAGCAGTGGGCAGGGGCACACTGAAGCTTTCTTT.

The rearrangement links TRBV4-1 to TRBJ1-4; 12 bases match TRBD1. The CDR3 has 17 residues. Germline V gives CDR1 MGHRA, CDR2 YSYEKL. Trimming took 3 bases from V and 5 from J; bases not matched to a gene: 7. The CDR3 loop reads CASSQGDRGLRNEKLFF. The CDR3 DNA follows: TGCGCCAGCAGCCAGGGGGACAGGGGGCTTAGAAATGAAAAACTGTTTTTT.

The genes are TRBV11-2 and TRBJ1-1; D is uncertain. V gave up 5 bases and J gave up 3 bases, with 31 bases separating them. The CDR3 runs 20 residues. Germline assignment: CDR1 SGHAT and CDR2 FQNNGV. This chain's CDR3 is CASSPFRRSRSQRIHTEAFF. CDR3 nucleotide sequence: TGTGCCAGCAGCCCTTTTCGGAGGAGCAGATCTCAACGAATTCACACTGAAGCTTTCTTT.

This clonotype was found once. The gene calls are TRBV7-8 and TRBJ2-7; maybe TRBD1 (5 bases). This CDR3 comprises 16 residues. The ends were cut back, 1 base at V and 1 base at J, with 14 bases in the middle. CDR1 SGHVS and CDR2 FQNEAQ come from the germline V gene. DNA of the CDR3: TGTGCCAGCAGCTTAGTTTCAGGGTCCACGTCCTACGAGCAGTACTTC. Protein product: CASSLVSGSTSYEQYF.

This clonotype was seen a single time. The V gene is TRBV12-3 or TRBV12-4, the J gene TRBJ1-5, with TRBD1 as a possible D gene (6 bases). The length of the CDR3 is 17 residues. V lost 0 bases, J lost 2 bases, and 14 bases lay in between. The DNA for the CDR3 is TGTGCCAGCAGTTTAGCGTTGTTGGGGGCCCGCAATCAGCCCCAGCATTTT. This encodes CASSLALLGARNQPQHF.

This clonotype was picked up one time. This rearrangement joins TRBV20-1 to TRBJ2-1, with 10 bases aligning to TRBD2. Germline V gives CDR1 DFQATT, CDR2 SNEGSKA (reference sequence). The CDR3 totals 16 residues. V was clipped by 6 bases and J by 6 bases; unmatched bases: 14. The CDR3 here is CSADDRTSGSGNEQFF. The CDR3 nucleotides read TGCAGTGCAGATGATCGGACTAGCGGCTCGGGCAATGAGCAGTTCTTC.

The CDR3 loop reads CAISEPSQGGPSYEQYF. The CDR3 coding sequence is TGTGCCATCAGTGAGCCATCACAGGGTGGACCCTCCTACGAGCAGTACTTC. The chain has TRBV10-3 and TRBJ2-7, with D possibly matching TRBD1 (6 bases). Trimming took off 2 bases at V and 0 bases at J, with 17 bases between the two ends. The CDR3 spans 17 residues. CDR1 and CDR2 from the germline V gene are ENHRY and SYGVKD.

The chain recombines TRBV7-6 with TRBJ2-3; 10 bases are shared with TRBD2. In germline, CDR1 is SGHVS, CDR2 FNYEAQ. The CDR3 consists of 20 residues. Trimming took 4 bases from V and 1 from J; bases not matched to a gene: 17. Written as DNA, the CDR3 is TGTGCCAGCAGCTCCCAAGGGCTAGCGGGAGACCTGTTTGGCACAGATACGCAGTATTTT. It specifies CASSSQGLAGDLFGTDTQYF.

The V gene is TRBV19, the J gene TRBJ2-5; D gene ambiguous. V was pared by 6 bases and J by 2 bases, with 16 bases between. The germline V gene has CDR1 LNHDA and CDR2 SQIVND (reference sequence). The CDR3 runs to 15 residues. CDR3 DNA: TGTGCCAGTAGGATCGGAAGCTTCAATCAAGAGACCCAGTACTTC. It yields the protein CASRIGSFNQETQYF.

V is TRBV7-9 and J is TRBJ1-5; TRBD1 is a possible D gene (6 bases). This CDR3 has 15 amino acids. V lost 5 bases to trimming and J lost 0 bases, with 11 bases between them. The germline CDR1 and CDR2 sequences are SEHNR and FQNEAQ (reference sequence). In nucleotides, the CDR3 is TGTGCCAGCAGCCACGGACAGACTAGCAATCAGCCCCAGCATTTT. Its protein product is CASSHGQTSNQPQHF.